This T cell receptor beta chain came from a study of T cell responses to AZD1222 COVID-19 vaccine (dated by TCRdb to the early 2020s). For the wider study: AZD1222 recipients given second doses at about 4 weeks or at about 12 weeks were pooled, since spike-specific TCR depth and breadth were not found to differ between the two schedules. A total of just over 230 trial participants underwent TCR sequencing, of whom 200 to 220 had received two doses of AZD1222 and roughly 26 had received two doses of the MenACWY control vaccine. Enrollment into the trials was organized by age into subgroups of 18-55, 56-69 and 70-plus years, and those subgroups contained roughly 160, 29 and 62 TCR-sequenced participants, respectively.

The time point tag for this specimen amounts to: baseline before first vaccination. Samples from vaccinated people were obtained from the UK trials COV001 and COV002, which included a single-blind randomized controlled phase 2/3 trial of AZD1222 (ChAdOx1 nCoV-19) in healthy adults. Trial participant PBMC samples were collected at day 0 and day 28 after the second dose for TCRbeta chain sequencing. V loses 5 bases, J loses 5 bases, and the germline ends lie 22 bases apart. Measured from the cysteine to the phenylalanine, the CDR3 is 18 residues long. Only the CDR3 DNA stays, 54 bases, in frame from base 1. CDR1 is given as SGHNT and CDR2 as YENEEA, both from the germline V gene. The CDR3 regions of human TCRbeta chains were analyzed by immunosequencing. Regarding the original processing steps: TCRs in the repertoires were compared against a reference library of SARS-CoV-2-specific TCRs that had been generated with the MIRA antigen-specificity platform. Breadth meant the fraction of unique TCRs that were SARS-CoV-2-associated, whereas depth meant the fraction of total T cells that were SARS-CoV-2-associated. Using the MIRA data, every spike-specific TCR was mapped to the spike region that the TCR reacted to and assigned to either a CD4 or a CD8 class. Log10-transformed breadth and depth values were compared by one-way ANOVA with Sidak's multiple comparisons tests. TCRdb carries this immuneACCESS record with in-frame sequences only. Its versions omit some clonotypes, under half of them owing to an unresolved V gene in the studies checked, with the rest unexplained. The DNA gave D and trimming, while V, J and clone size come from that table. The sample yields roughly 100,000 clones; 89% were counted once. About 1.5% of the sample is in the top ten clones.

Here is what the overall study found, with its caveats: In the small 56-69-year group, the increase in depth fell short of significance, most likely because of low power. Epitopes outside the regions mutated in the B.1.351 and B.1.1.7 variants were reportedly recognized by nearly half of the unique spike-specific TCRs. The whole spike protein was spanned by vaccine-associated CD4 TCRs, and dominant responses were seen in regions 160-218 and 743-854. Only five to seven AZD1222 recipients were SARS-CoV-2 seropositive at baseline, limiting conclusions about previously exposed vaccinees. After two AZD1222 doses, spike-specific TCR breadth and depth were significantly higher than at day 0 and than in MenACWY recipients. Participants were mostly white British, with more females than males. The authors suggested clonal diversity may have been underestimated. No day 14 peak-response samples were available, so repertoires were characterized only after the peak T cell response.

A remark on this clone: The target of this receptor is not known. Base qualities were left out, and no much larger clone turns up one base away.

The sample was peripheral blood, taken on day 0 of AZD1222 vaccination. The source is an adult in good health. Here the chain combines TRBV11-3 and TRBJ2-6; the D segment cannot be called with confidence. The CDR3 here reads CASSPNKGLISRANVLTF. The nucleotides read TGTGCCAGCAGCCCAAACAAGGGCCTGATCTCAAGGGCCAACGTCCTGACTTTC.